This entry describes one T cell receptor beta chain. Its antigen target is currently unknown. No per-base quality is available; no much larger clone lies one base away. The same CDR3 arises from other DNA sequences in this sample as well. Using the deep immunoSEQ assay, TCR CDR3 regions were amplified from genomic DNA by multiplex PCR. Genomic DNA extracted from each cell subset was distributed evenly over all wells of several immunoSEQ 96-well plates, and each plate served as one replicate. For sorted subsets, approximately 210 ng of genomic DNA, equivalent to around 31,000 T cell genomes, went into each replicate PCR. Purified libraries were measured with a Qubit 3.0 fluorometer, size-checked on a Bioanalyzer 2100, and measured again with the KAPA Library Quantification kit. Every immunoSEQ 96-well plate was sequenced on a separate single-read 150-cycle Illumina NextSeq 550 flow cell. As for the original processing: Because the immunoSEQ output included only junctional sequences and no quality scores, the filtering could not be the same as the filtering used for full-length reads. Sequences were annotated with PyIR, a Python wrapper for IgBLAST v1.9, and V/J genes and CDR3 were assigned using IMGT germline references. Reads were filtered out if the reads had weak V/J assignments (E-value above 1e-6), no CDR3, stop codons, out-of-frame junctions, or ambiguous translated residues. V3J clonotypes were defined by identical inferred V gene, J gene, and CDR3 amino acid sequence. Percentage overlap between repertoires was computed as shared unique clonotypes divided by the size of the smaller repertoire. Three approaches were used to assess repertoire richness: RTK rarefaction, the Chao1 estimator, and Recon v2.1 estimates of unobserved clonotypes. OLGA was used to compute generation probabilities for all TCRbeta clonotypes that the gDNA method yielded from a few donors. The table was pulled from immuneACCESS by TCRdb, which kept in-frame rearrangements only. Such tables lose some clones; where checked, under half of the loss comes from unresolved V genes, and the rest has no known cause. The V and J calls and clone size are taken from that table; D and trimming were inferred from the DNA. For this sample the table gives some 2,400,000 clones, of which approximately 95% were detected only once. 0.13% of the sample rests with the top ten.

The CDR1 and CDR2 encoded by the germline V gene are SGHVS and FNYEAQ. Trimming costs V 6 bases and J 4 bases, and their ends lie 12 bases apart. The CDR3 numbers 13 residues from cysteine through phenylalanine. Here the CDR3 DNA is all that survives: 39 bases in frame from base 1. This sample stems from a study of shared clonotypes between healthy human individuals (dated by TCRdb to about 2020). For the study in its entirety: The cohort included a few men and a couple of women between 18 and 49 years of age. Blood TCR repertoires of several healthy adults were deeply sequenced to estimate repertoire size and the extent of clonotype sharing between individuals. For each donor, three plates each were used for CD4 naive and CD4 memory, two plates were used for CD8 naive, and one plate was used for CD8 memory. To increase sequencing depth and limit assay-specific biases, different laboratories used diverse techniques to prepare libraries and sequence TCR repertoires. Each donor's leukapheresis produced roughly between about 0.8 and 10 billion PBMCs.

The donors were healthy, HIV-negative adults with no recently reported acute infections or vaccinations. All donors were Caucasian adults living in Nashville, Tennessee, USA. CD4+ T cells were enriched through magnetic negative selection, after which naive cells were positively selected on CD45RA and the remaining negative fraction served as the memory subset. Blood was collected by leukapheresis, and PBMCs were isolated by Ficoll-Histopaque density gradient centrifugation and then cryopreserved in liquid nitrogen vapor phase. Analytical flow cytometry was used to check the purity and quantity of each magnetically sorted T cell population. Each sorted fraction had its genomic DNA isolated and then quantified by UV absorbance on a Nanodrop 2000c. Points the paper makes about the study in general: Pairwise subsampling led to the expectation that sequencing depth would affect the degree of clonotype sharing among donors. When a few donors were compared, the shared fraction of clonotypes was 5% to 6.5% for naive CD4, less than 4% for naive CD8, more than 2% for memory CD4, and 0.3% to 0.5% for memory CD8. Compared with non-shared clonotypes, the clonotypes found in all four sorted-subset donors had higher generation probabilities. Rarefaction of sorted-subset datasets indicated incomplete sequencing despite the large sequencing depth. The genetic and exposure-history diversity represented was limited by the small number of donors. Naive subsets generally had larger estimated clonotype richness than memory subsets did. Sampling was limited to blood, and TCR repertoires in tissue likely differ from TCR repertoires in blood.

The sample consisted of naive CD4+ T cells sorted from blood. This specimen's cell subset or site label, per the study, means: CD45RA+ positively selected. This TCR was sampled from a man between 18 and 35 years old in good health. The sequence joins TRBV7-6 to TRBJ1-2; the D segment could be TRBD1, given 5 matching bases. The DNA reads TGTGCCAGCAGTCCAGGGCTTGGCTATGGCTACACCTTC. Its translation is CASSPGLGYGYTF.